These T cell receptor beta chains were read from a single sample in a study of blood T cell repertoires in COVID-19. The method was immunoSEQ multiplex PCR; TCRdb's version includes in-frame clones alone and lacks a portion of them. The sample has tens of thousands of clones; 75% to 90% are singletons. Sequencing was carried out using peripheral blood. These receptors all come from a human donor in a cohort sampled during active COVID-19. Both conserved end residues are part of each CDR3. Fields, in order: CDR3 length, V gene, J gene, D gene, clone size, CDR3 DNA, CDR3 protein. A D gene is named only where the DNA matches it firmly. Size tells how often a clone was seen (once, few, many) or the class of an expanded clone, and some rows leave it out.

length: 15; V: TRBV6-5; J: TRBJ1-3; D: TRBD1; size: -; DNA: TGTGCCAGCAGCGACGGGACAGACTCTGGAAACACCATATATTTT; CDR3: CASSDGTDSGNTIYF
length: 14; V: TRBV6-6; J: TRBJ1-2; D: -; size: once; DNA: TGTGCCAGCAAACAATCTTCAGGGGACTATGGCTACACCTTC; CDR3: CASKQSSGDYGYTF
length: 14; V: TRBV2; J: TRBJ2-1; D: -; size: -; DNA: TGTGCCAGCAGTTTCACGGTTTCTGACAATGAGCAGTTCTTC; CDR3: CASSFTVSDNEQFF
length: 17; V: TRBV5-1; J: TRBJ2-5; D: -; size: -; DNA: TGCGCCAGCAGCTTGGCCCTGGCCCCCCAGTACCAAGAGACCCAGTACTTC; CDR3: CASSLALAPQYQETQYF
length: 17; V: TRBV27; J: TRBJ2-2; D: TRBD1; size: -; DNA: TGTGCCAGCAGTTTATCGTTCGGGACAGGGAACACCGGGGAGCTGTTTTTT; CDR3: CASSLSFGTGNTGELFF
length: 15; V: TRBV5-4; J: TRBJ2-5; D: -; size: -; DNA: TGTGCCAGCAGCCCCGGGCCCCTTAGGGGAGAGACCCAGTACTTC; CDR3: CASSPGPLRGETQYF
length: 18; V: TRBV7-3; J: TRBJ2-2; D: TRBD2; size: -; DNA: TGTGCCAGCAGACCCGGACTAGCGGGGGGCACGAACACCGGGGAGCTGTTTTTT; CDR3: CASRPGLAGGTNTGELFF
length: 16; V: TRBV30; J: TRBJ1-2; D: -; size: once; DNA: TGTGCCTGGCCTAGGGGTCTTAAACTATGGGACTATGGCTACACCTTC; CDR3: CAWPRGLKLWDYGYTF
length: 14; V: TRBV5-4; J: TRBJ2-6; D: -; size: -; DNA: TGTGCCAGCAGCTGGGGGGCTGGGGCCAACGTCCTGACTTTC; CDR3: CASSWGAGANVLTF
length: 15; V: TRBV28; J: TRBJ1-1; D: -; size: once; DNA: TGTGCCAGCAGTTTATCAGGGATTATGAACACTGAAGCTTTCTTT; CDR3: CASSLSGIMNTEAFF
length: 15; V: TRBV3-1/TRBV3-2; J: TRBJ2-7; D: -; size: -; DNA: TGTGCCAGCAGTCACATCACGCAGGGTACCTACGAGCAGTACTTC; CDR3: CASSHITQGTYEQYF
length: 14; V: TRBV6-5; J: TRBJ2-1; D: -; size: -; DNA: TGTGCCACCGTGCCCCTTAGCTCCTACAATGAGCAGTTCTTC; CDR3: CATVPLSSYNEQFF
length: 15; V: TRBV25-1; J: TRBJ1-2; D: TRBD1; size: -; DNA: TGTGCCAGCAGTGATTGGAACAGGGGTTCCTATGGCTACACCTTC; CDR3: CASSDWNRGSYGYTF
length: 16; V: TRBV5-6; J: TRBJ1-3; D: -; size: -; DNA: TGTGCCAGCAGCTTGACAGGGTCTTTGGCTGGAAACACCATATATTTT; CDR3: CASSLTGSLAGNTIYF
length: 13; V: TRBV7-3; J: TRBJ1-1; D: -; size: -; DNA: TGTGCCAGCAGCCCGACAGGATTTGCTGAAGCTTTCTTT; CDR3: CASSPTGFAEAFF